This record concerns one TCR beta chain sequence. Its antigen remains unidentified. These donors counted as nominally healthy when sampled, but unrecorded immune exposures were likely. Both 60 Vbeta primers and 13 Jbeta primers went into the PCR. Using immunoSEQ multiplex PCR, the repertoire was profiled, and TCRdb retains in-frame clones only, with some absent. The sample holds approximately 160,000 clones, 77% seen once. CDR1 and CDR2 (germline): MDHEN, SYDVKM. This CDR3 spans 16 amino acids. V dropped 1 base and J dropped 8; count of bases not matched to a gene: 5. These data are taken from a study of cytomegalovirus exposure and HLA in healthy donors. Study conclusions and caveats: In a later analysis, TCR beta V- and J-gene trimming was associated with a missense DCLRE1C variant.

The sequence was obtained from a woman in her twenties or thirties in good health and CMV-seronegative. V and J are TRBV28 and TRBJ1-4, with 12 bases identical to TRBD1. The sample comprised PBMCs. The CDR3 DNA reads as TGTGCCAGCAGTTTATTGGGACAGGGGGCTCGAGAAAAACTGTTTTTT. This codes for CASSLLGQGAREKLFF.